This T cell receptor (beta chain) stems from a study of beta chain features in type 1 diabetes. Notes on the study in general: Researchers reported that naive, central memory and Treg TCRB repertoires appeared more similar in patients than in healthy donors. A moderate, significant TCRB CDR3 shortening appeared in type 1 diabetes across four CD4+ subsets. HLA influence on TCRB rearrangement stayed unresolved here.

Expressed TCRB transcripts were sequenced because the entire RNA isolate underwent reverse transcription. Roughly 3.57 million reads on average were seen across naive, central memory and regulatory T cell samples. Produced via immunoSEQ multiplex PCR; TCRdb's table is partial and in-frame only. Here the sample spans about 150,000 clones, about 8.5% being singletons. Worth noting for this clone: Its specificity is not known.

This clonotype was sampled from a man aged 18 to 30 in good health. The sample taken for sequencing was central memory CD4+ T cells from blood.

The CDR3 DNA sequence: TGTGCCATCAGGCTACAACAGGGGGCGGCTGAGCAGTACTTC. It specifies CAIRLQQGAAEQYF. The chain employs TRBV10-3 and TRBJ2-7; 9 nucleotides line up with TRBD1. From germline, CDR1 is ENHRY and CDR2 SYGVKD. J gave up 7 bases and V 6 bases, and 10 bases lay outside the gene matches. The CDR3 length is 14 residues.